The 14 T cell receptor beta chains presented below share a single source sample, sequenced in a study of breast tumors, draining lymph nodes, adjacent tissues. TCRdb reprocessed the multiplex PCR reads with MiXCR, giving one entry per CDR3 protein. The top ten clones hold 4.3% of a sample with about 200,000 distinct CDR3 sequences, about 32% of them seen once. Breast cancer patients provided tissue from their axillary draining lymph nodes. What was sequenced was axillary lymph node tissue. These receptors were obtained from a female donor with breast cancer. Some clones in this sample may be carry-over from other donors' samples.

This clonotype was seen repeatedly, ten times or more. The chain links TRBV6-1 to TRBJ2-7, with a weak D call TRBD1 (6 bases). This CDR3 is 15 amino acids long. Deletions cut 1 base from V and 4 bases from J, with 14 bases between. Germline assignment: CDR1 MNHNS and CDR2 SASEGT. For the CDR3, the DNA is TGTGCCAGCAGTGAAGGAGGACAGACTATTTACGAGCAGTACTTC. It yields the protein CASSEGGQTIYEQYF.

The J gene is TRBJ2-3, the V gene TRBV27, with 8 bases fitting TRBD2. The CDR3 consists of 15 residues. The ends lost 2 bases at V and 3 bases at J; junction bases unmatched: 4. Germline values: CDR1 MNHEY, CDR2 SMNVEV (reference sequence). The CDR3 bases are TGTGCCAGCAGTTTAAGAAGCGGGAGTACAGATACGCAGTATTTT. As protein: CASSLRSGSTDTQYF.

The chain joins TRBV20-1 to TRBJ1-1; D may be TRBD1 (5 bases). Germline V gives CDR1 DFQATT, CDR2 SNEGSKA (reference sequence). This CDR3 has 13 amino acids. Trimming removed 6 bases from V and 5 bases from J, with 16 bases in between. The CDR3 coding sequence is TGCAGTGCCCCCGGGGGGGGTAAAACTGAAGCTTTCTTT. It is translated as CSAPGGGKTEAFF.

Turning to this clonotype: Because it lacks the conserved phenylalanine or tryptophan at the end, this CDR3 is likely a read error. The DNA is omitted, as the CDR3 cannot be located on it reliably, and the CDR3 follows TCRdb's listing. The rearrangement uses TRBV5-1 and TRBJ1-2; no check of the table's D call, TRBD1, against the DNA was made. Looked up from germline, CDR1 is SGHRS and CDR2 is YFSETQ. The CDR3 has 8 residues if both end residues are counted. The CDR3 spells CASSLGAG.

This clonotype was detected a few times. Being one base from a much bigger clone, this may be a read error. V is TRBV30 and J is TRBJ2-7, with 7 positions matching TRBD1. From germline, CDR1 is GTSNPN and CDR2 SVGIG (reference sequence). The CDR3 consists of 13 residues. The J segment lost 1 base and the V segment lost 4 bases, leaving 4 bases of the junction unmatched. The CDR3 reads CAWNGTASYEQYF. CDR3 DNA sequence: TGTGCCTGGAATGGGACAGCTTCCTACGAGCAGTACTTC.

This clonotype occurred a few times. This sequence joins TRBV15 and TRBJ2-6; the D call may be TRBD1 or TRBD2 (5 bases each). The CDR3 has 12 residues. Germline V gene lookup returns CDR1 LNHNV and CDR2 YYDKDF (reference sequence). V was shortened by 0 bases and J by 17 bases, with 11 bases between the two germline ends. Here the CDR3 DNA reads TGTGCCACCAGCAGAGAAGGGGACGGATTGACTTTC. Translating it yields CATSREGDGLTF.

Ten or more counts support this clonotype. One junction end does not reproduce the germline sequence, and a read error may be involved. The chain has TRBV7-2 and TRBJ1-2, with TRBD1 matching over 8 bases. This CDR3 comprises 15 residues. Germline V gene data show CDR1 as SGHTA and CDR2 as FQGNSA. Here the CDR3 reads CASSPRGQVIYGYPF. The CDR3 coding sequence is TGTGCCAGCAGCCCTAGGGGACAGGTGATCTATGGCTACCCCTTC. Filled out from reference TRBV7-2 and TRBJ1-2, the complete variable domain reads GAGVSQSPSNKVTEKGKDVELRCDPISGHTALYWYRQSLGQGLEFLIYFQGNSAPDKSGLPSDRFSAERTGGSVSTLTIQRTQQEDSAVYLCASSPRGQVIYGYPFGSGTRLTVV.

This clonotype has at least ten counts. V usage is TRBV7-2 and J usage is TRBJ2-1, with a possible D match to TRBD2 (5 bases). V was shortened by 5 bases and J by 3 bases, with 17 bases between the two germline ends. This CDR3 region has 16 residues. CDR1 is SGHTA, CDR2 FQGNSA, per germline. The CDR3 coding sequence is TGTGCCAGCAGCCCCTCCTTTGGAGGAAACTACAATGAGCAGTTCTTC. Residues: CASSPSFGGNYNEQFF. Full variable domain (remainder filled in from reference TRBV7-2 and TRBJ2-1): GAGVSQSPSNKVTEKGKDVELRCDPISGHTALYWYRQSLGQGLEFLIYFQGNSAPDKSGLPSDRFSAERTGGSVSTLTIQRTQQEDSAVYLCASSPSFGGNYNEQFFGPGTRLTVL.

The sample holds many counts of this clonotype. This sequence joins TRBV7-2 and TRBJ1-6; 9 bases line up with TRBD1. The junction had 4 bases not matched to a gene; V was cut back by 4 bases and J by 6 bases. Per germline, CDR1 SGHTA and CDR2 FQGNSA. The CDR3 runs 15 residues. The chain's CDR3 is CASSSGTGLNSPLHF. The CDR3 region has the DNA TGTGCCAGCAGCTCCGGGACAGGGCTTAATTCACCCCTCCACTTT. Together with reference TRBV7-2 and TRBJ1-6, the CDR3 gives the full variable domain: GAGVSQSPSNKVTEKGKDVELRCDPISGHTALYWYRQSLGQGLEFLIYFQGNSAPDKSGLPSDRFSAERTGGSVSTLTIQRTQQEDSAVYLCASSSGTGLNSPLHFGNGTRLTVT.

DNA of the CDR3: TGTGCCAGCAGCTTAAGTCTTGGCAGGGGGCCAAAGACCCAGTACTTC. Its protein product is CASSLSLGRGPKTQYF. The chain joins TRBV5-6 to TRBJ2-5; TRBD1 matches 8 bases. Germline CDR1 is SGHDT and CDR2 is YYEEEE. CDR3 length equals 16 residues. V lost 2 bases and J lost 6; bases outside the gene matches: 12.

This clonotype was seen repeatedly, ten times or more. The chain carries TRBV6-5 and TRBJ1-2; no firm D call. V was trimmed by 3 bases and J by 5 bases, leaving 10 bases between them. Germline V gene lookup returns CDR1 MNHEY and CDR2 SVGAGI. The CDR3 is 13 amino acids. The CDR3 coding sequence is TGTGCCAGCAGTTATCGGGGTGGGTATGGCTACACCTTC. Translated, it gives CASSYRGGYGYTF.

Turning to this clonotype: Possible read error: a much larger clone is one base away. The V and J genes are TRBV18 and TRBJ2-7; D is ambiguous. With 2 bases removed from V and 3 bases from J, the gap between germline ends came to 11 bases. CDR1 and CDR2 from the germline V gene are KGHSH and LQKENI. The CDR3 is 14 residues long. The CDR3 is CASSPGSVDYEQYF. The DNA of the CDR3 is TGTGCCAGCTCACCAGGTTCAGTAGACTACGAGCAGTACTTC.

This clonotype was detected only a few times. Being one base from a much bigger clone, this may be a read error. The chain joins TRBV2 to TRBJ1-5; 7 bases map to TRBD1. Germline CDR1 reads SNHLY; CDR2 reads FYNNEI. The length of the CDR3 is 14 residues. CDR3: CAGSDREGNQPQHF. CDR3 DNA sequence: TGTGCCGGCAGCGACAGGGAAGGCAATCAGCCCCAGCATTTT. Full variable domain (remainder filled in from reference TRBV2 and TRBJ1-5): EPEVTQTPSHQVTQMGQEVILRCVPISNHLYFYWYRQILGQKVEFLVSFYNNEISEKSEIFDDQFSVERPDGSNFTLKIRSTKLEDSAMYFCAGSDREGNQPQHFGDGTRLSIL.

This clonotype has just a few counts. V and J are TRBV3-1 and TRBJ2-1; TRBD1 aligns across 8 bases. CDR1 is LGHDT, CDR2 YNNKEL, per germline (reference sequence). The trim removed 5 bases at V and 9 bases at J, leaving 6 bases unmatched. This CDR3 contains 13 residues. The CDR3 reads CASSFDRGGEQFF. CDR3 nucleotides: TGTGCCAGCAGCTTTGACAGGGGTGGTGAGCAGTTCTTC.